The rows below give T cell receptor beta chains drawn from one sample of a study of lymphopenia after photon versus proton radiotherapy. Data came from immunoSEQ multiplex PCR; TCRdb stores just in-frame clones and leaves some out. Of about 23,000 clones in the sample, 80% to 95% were seen once. The sample consisted of peripheral blood, taken from a patient treated with proton-based radiotherapy. The origin of the receptors is a woman between 70 and 85 years old with pancreatic cancer. Some clones in this sample may be carry-over from other donors' samples. CDR3s include the opening cysteine and the closing phenylalanine or tryptophan. D genes are given only for firm matches. Clone size is stated in some rows and not others, as once, few, many or a class when expanded.

j_call: TRBJ1-4; v_call: TRBV6-1; clone_size: .; d_call: TRBD1; cdr3_aa: CASSATGDNEKLFF; cdr3_nt: TGTGCCAGCAGTGCGACAGGGGACAATGAAAAACTGTTTTTT
j_call: TRBJ2-7; v_call: TRBV7-9; clone_size: .; d_call: .; cdr3_aa: CASSAASSYEQYF; cdr3_nt: TGTGCCAGCAGTGCGGCGAGCTCCTACGAGCAGTACTTC
j_call: TRBJ2-5; v_call: TRBV5-1; clone_size: .; d_call: TRBD2; cdr3_aa: CASSLDGTSGGTQYF; cdr3_nt: TGCGCCAGCAGCTTGGATGGGACTAGCGGTGGGACCCAGTACTTC
j_call: TRBJ2-7; v_call: TRBV7-8; clone_size: .; d_call: .; cdr3_aa: CASSLSRGAYEQYF; cdr3_nt: TGTGCCAGCAGCTTAAGCAGGGGCGCCTACGAGCAGTACTTC
j_call: TRBJ2-6; v_call: TRBV19; clone_size: .; d_call: .; cdr3_aa: CASSFGGSSGANVLTF; cdr3_nt: TGTGCCAGTAGTTTTGGGGGGAGCTCTGGGGCCAACGTCCTGACTTTC
j_call: TRBJ2-7; v_call: TRBV30; clone_size: .; d_call: TRBD2; cdr3_aa: CAWSRSGSGRASGEQYF; cdr3_nt: TGTGCCTGGAGTCGATCGGGTAGCGGGAGGGCCTCGGGGGAGCAGTACTTC
j_call: TRBJ1-5; v_call: TRBV5-1; clone_size: .; d_call: TRBD1; cdr3_aa: CASSLGQGGQPQHF; cdr3_nt: TGCGCCAGCAGCTTGGGACAGGGAGGGCAGCCCCAGCATTTT
j_call: TRBJ1-2; v_call: TRBV9; clone_size: .; d_call: TRBD1; cdr3_aa: CASTPITGGANYGYTF; cdr3_nt: TGTGCCAGCACCCCTATTACAGGGGGAGCTAACTATGGCTACACCTTC
j_call: TRBJ2-7; v_call: TRBV30; clone_size: .; d_call: .; cdr3_aa: CAWRKTSPPSYEQYF; cdr3_nt: TGTGCCTGGAGGAAGACTAGTCCACCATCCTACGAGCAGTACTTC
j_call: TRBJ2-7; v_call: TRBV7-2; clone_size: .; d_call: .; cdr3_aa: CASSYFGAGALEQYF; cdr3_nt: TGTGCCAGCAGCTACTTCGGGGCTGGGGCCCTCGAGCAGTACTTC
j_call: TRBJ2-5; v_call: TRBV19; clone_size: .; d_call: TRBD2; cdr3_aa: CASSRNGLAGGETQYF; cdr3_nt: TGTGCCAGTAGTAGAAACGGACTAGCGGGAGGTGAGACCCAGTACTTC
j_call: TRBJ1-6; v_call: TRBV19; clone_size: .; d_call: TRBD1; cdr3_aa: CASSFNSGQSLHF; cdr3_nt: TGTGCCAGTAGTTTCAATTCGGGACAGTCACTCCACTTT
j_call: TRBJ2-2; v_call: TRBV7-2; clone_size: .; d_call: TRBD1; cdr3_aa: CASTPTGTGVPGELFF; cdr3_nt: TGTGCCAGCACCCCAACCGGGACAGGGGTCCCCGGGGAGCTGTTTTTT
j_call: TRBJ2-7; v_call: TRBV7-2; clone_size: .; d_call: .; cdr3_aa: CASSLGYYEQYF; cdr3_nt: TGTGCCAGCAGCTTAGGGTACTACGAGCAGTACTTC
j_call: TRBJ2-3; v_call: TRBV4-1; clone_size: .; d_call: .; cdr3_aa: CASSADGDWADTQYF; cdr3_nt: TGCGCCAGCAGCGCCGACGGAGATTGGGCAGATACGCAGTATTTT
j_call: TRBJ1-6; v_call: TRBV6-5; clone_size: .; d_call: .; cdr3_aa: CASTTGTTDNSPLHF; cdr3_nt: TGTGCCAGCACTACCGGGACAACGGATAATTCACCCCTCCACTTT
j_call: TRBJ2-5; v_call: TRBV10-3; clone_size: .; d_call: .; cdr3_aa: CAISDGGVPETQYF; cdr3_nt: TGTGCCATCAGTGACGGGGGAGTCCCTGAGACCCAGTACTTC
j_call: TRBJ2-5; v_call: TRBV4-1; clone_size: .; d_call: TRBD1; cdr3_aa: CASSQDAGRGETQYF; cdr3_nt: TGCGCCAGCAGCCAAGATGCGGGCAGGGGGGAGACCCAGTACTTC
j_call: TRBJ1-6; v_call: TRBV1; clone_size: .; d_call: .; cdr3_aa: CTSSQDREGREGSPLHF; cdr3_nt: TGCACCAGCAGCCAAGATCGTGAAGGCAGGGAGGGGTCACCCCTCCACTTT
j_call: TRBJ1-2; v_call: TRBV7-2; clone_size: .; d_call: TRBD1; cdr3_aa: CASSHNTGGDYGYTF; cdr3_nt: TGTGCCAGCAGTCATAATACAGGGGGGGACTATGGCTACACCTTC
j_call: TRBJ1-1; v_call: TRBV19; clone_size: .; d_call: .; cdr3_aa: CASSITARDEAFF; cdr3_nt: TGTGCCAGTAGTATAACAGCGAGGGATGAAGCTTTCTTT
j_call: TRBJ2-5; v_call: TRBV5-6; clone_size: .; d_call: TRBD2; cdr3_aa: CASSLAIQAGVGETQYF; cdr3_nt: TGTGCCAGCAGCTTGGCCATACAAGCGGGAGTGGGCGAGACCCAGTACTTC
j_call: TRBJ2-7; v_call: TRBV5-6; clone_size: .; d_call: .; cdr3_aa: CASSSGQVSEQYF; cdr3_nt: TGTGCCAGCAGCTCGGGGCAGGTGAGCGAGCAGTACTTC
j_call: TRBJ1-6; v_call: TRBV30; clone_size: .; d_call: .; cdr3_aa: CAWSVEISGNSPLHF; cdr3_nt: TGTGCCTGGAGTGTAGAGATAAGTGGGAATTCACCCCTCCACTTT
j_call: TRBJ2-7; v_call: TRBV29-1; clone_size: .; d_call: .; cdr3_aa: CSVSRGTYEQYF; cdr3_nt: TGCAGCGTGTCCAGGGGAACCTACGAGCAGTACTTC
j_call: TRBJ2-7; v_call: TRBV6-1; clone_size: .; d_call: TRBD2; cdr3_aa: CASSEIASGSYEQYF; cdr3_nt: TGTGCCAGCAGTGAAATAGCTAGCGGGAGCTACGAGCAGTACTTC
j_call: TRBJ1-5; v_call: TRBV4-1; clone_size: once; d_call: TRBD1; cdr3_aa: CASSQEDMGGQAINQPQHF; cdr3_nt: TGCGCCAGCAGCCAGGAAGATATGGGGGGACAGGCCATCAATCAGCCCCAGCATTTT
j_call: TRBJ1-2; v_call: TRBV19; clone_size: .; d_call: TRBD1; cdr3_aa: CASRAGGQAYGYTF; cdr3_nt: TGTGCCAGTAGGGCGGGTGGACAGGCCTATGGCTACACCTTC
j_call: TRBJ1-2; v_call: TRBV29-1; clone_size: once; d_call: .; cdr3_aa: CSVVQGAGLGGYTF; cdr3_nt: TGCAGCGTTGTGCAGGGAGCGGGCCTTGGTGGCTACACCTTC
j_call: TRBJ2-3; v_call: TRBV5-4; clone_size: .; d_call: .; cdr3_aa: CASSLETGTDTQYF; cdr3_nt: TGTGCCAGCAGCTTGGAGACCGGTACAGATACGCAGTATTTT
j_call: TRBJ2-1; v_call: TRBV5-1; clone_size: .; d_call: TRBD2; cdr3_aa: CASSLLTSGSGDEQFF; cdr3_nt: TGCGCCAGCAGCCTATTGACTAGCGGGAGTGGGGATGAGCAGTTCTTC
j_call: TRBJ2-5; v_call: TRBV5-4; clone_size: .; d_call: TRBD2; cdr3_aa: CASSSRTSPETQYF; cdr3_nt: TGTGCCAGCAGCTCTAGGACTAGCCCAGAGACCCAGTACTTC
j_call: TRBJ2-7; v_call: TRBV2; clone_size: .; d_call: .; cdr3_aa: CASSPSGTYEQYF; cdr3_nt: TGTGCCAGCAGTCCGTCAGGGACCTACGAGCAGTACTTC
j_call: TRBJ2-7; v_call: TRBV7-8; clone_size: .; d_call: TRBD2; cdr3_aa: CASSLTSGSSYEQYF; cdr3_nt: TGTGCCAGCAGCTTAACCAGCGGGAGCTCCTACGAGCAGTACTTC
j_call: TRBJ1-5; v_call: TRBV6-5; clone_size: .; d_call: .; cdr3_aa: CASSYSHDSNQPQHF; cdr3_nt: TGTGCCAGCAGTTACTCGCATGATAGCAATCAGCCCCAGCATTTT
j_call: TRBJ2-2; v_call: TRBV27; clone_size: .; d_call: .; cdr3_aa: CASSLWGNTGELFF; cdr3_nt: TGTGCCAGCAGTTTATGGGGGAACACCGGGGAGCTGTTTTTT
j_call: TRBJ1-2; v_call: TRBV6-5; clone_size: once; d_call: .; cdr3_aa: CASSYSGTLIGYTF; cdr3_nt: TGTGCCAGCAGTTACTCGGGGACTCTTATTGGCTACACCTTC
j_call: TRBJ2-2; v_call: TRBV4-3; clone_size: .; d_call: .; cdr3_aa: CASSQGSGTSYTGELFF; cdr3_nt: TGCGCCAGCAGCCAAGGGTCCGGGACAAGTTACACCGGGGAGCTGTTTTTT
j_call: TRBJ1-6; v_call: TRBV9; clone_size: .; d_call: TRBD1; cdr3_aa: CASRPSGTENSPLHF; cdr3_nt: TGTGCCAGCAGACCTTCCGGGACAGAAAATTCACCCCTCCACTTT
j_call: TRBJ1-2; v_call: TRBV2; clone_size: once; d_call: .; cdr3_aa: CASSERTATWRYTF; cdr3_nt: TGTGCCAGCAGTGAAAGGACCGCTACTTGGCGCTACACCTTC
j_call: TRBJ1-1; v_call: TRBV11-2; clone_size: .; d_call: .; cdr3_aa: CASSFQGSGSEAFF; cdr3_nt: TGTGCCAGCAGCTTCCAGGGGAGCGGTTCGGAAGCTTTCTTT
j_call: TRBJ1-4; v_call: TRBV6-5; clone_size: .; d_call: .; cdr3_aa: CASSYRGADEKLFF; cdr3_nt: TGTGCCAGCAGTTACAGGGGCGCCGATGAAAAACTGTTTTTT
j_call: TRBJ1-4; v_call: TRBV7-2; clone_size: .; d_call: .; cdr3_aa: CASSLAAGLSEKLFF; cdr3_nt: TGTGCCAGCAGCTTAGCGGCAGGGTTGAGTGAAAAACTGTTTTTT
j_call: TRBJ1-6; v_call: TRBV11-2; clone_size: .; d_call: TRBD1; cdr3_aa: CASSRQGVITPLHF; cdr3_nt: TGTGCCAGCAGCCGACAGGGTGTCATAACACCCCTCCACTTT
j_call: TRBJ1-2; v_call: TRBV6-1; clone_size: .; d_call: .; cdr3_aa: CASSEGRGASPYGYTF; cdr3_nt: TGTGCCAGCAGTGAAGGGCGGGGGGCCTCCCCCTATGGCTACACCTTC
j_call: TRBJ2-7; v_call: TRBV7-2; clone_size: .; d_call: TRBD1; cdr3_aa: CASSLARTGHEQYF; cdr3_nt: TGTGCCAGCAGCTTAGCGCGGACAGGCCACGAGCAGTACTTC
j_call: TRBJ1-4; v_call: TRBV5-8; clone_size: .; d_call: .; cdr3_aa: CASSLGRMSNEKLFF; cdr3_nt: TGTGCCAGCAGCTTGGGGCGGATGTCTAATGAAAAACTGTTTTTT
j_call: TRBJ2-7; v_call: TRBV5-6; clone_size: .; d_call: TRBD1; cdr3_aa: CASSLGDRVDEQYF; cdr3_nt: TGTGCCAGCAGCTTGGGGGACAGGGTGGACGAGCAGTACTTC
j_call: TRBJ2-3; v_call: TRBV5-1; clone_size: .; d_call: TRBD2; cdr3_aa: CASSLEGREGADTQYF; cdr3_nt: TGTGCCAGCAGCTTGGAGGGTCGGGAGGGCGCAGATACGCAGTATTTT
j_call: TRBJ2-3; v_call: TRBV30; clone_size: once; d_call: TRBD2; cdr3_aa: CAWSALAGRTDTQYF; cdr3_nt: TGTGCCTGGAGCGCTCTAGCGGGGCGCACAGATACGCAGTATTTT
j_call: TRBJ2-7; v_call: TRBV4-2; clone_size: .; d_call: TRBD2; cdr3_aa: CASSHGLADSYEQYF; cdr3_nt: TGTGCCAGCAGCCACGGACTAGCGGACTCCTACGAGCAGTACTTC
j_call: TRBJ1-5; v_call: TRBV28; clone_size: .; d_call: .; cdr3_aa: CASSLVMGPDLSQPQHF; cdr3_nt: TGTGCCAGCAGCCTAGTAATGGGACCGGATTTGAGTCAGCCCCAGCATTTT
j_call: TRBJ2-5; v_call: TRBV30; clone_size: once; d_call: .; cdr3_aa: CAWSVRETQYF; cdr3_nt: TGTGCCTGGAGTGTACGAGAGACCCAGTACTTC
j_call: TRBJ1-1; v_call: TRBV5-5; clone_size: .; d_call: .; cdr3_aa: CASSLDNPLGAFF; cdr3_nt: TGTGCCAGCAGCTTGGACAATCCCCTCGGGGCTTTCTTT
j_call: TRBJ1-5; v_call: TRBV5-1; clone_size: few; d_call: .; cdr3_aa: CASSLDYYSNQPQHF; cdr3_nt: TGCGCCAGCAGCTTGGACTATTATAGCAATCAGCCCCAGCATTTT
j_call: TRBJ2-3; v_call: TRBV30; clone_size: .; d_call: .; cdr3_aa: CAWTGEGDTQYF; cdr3_nt: TGTGCCTGGACAGGCGAAGGAGATACGCAGTATTTT
j_call: TRBJ2-1; v_call: TRBV30; clone_size: .; d_call: TRBD1; cdr3_aa: CAWSVGTGTYNEQFF; cdr3_nt: TGTGCCTGGAGTGTCGGGACAGGGACCTACAATGAGCAGTTCTTC